This TCR beta chain was identified during a study of cytomegalovirus exposure and HLA in healthy donors. A multiplex PCR was run with 60 Vbeta primers and 13 Jbeta primers. Clones were read by immunoSEQ multiplex PCR, and TCRdb kept only the in-frame ones, dropping some. The data hold roughly 77,000 clones, with about two thirds observed a single time. Germline V lookup: CDR1 MDHEN, CDR2 SYDVKM. CDR3 length: 13 residues. The J segment lost 8 bases and the V segment lost 7 bases, leaving 8 bases of the junction unmatched. This clone was counted a few times. The specimen was PBMCs. This TCR was sampled from a woman in her forties or fifties in good health and CMV-seropositive. The chain couples TRBV28 to TRBJ1-2; TRBD1 aligns across 9 bases. CDR3: CASTGQGWGGYTF. The CDR3 nucleotides read TGTGCCAGCACCGGACAGGGGTGGGGAGGCTACACCTTC.